The T cell receptor beta chain described here comes from a study of T cell responses to AZD1222 COVID-19 vaccine. Study-wide context: Combined were second doses at about 4 or about 12 weeks.

Whole-study findings and limits: Samples come after the peak T cell response, not at day 14. Clonal diversity was possibly underestimated, and the donors were mostly white British, with more females.

Assay: immunoSEQ multiplex PCR; the TCRdb copy retains only in-frame clones and omits some. Here the sample spans about 120,000 clones, approximately 92% being singletons. A word on this clone: Its antigen is undetermined.

Sequenced material: peripheral blood, taken on day 0 of AZD1222 vaccination. This receptor was taken from an adult in good health.

The CDR3: CAIGTGSTTEAFF. The CDR3 DNA reads as TGTGCCATCGGGACAGGGAGTACGACTGAAGCTTTCTTT. The V call is TRBV6-5, the J call TRBJ1-1, with 9 positions matching TRBD1. V shed 10 bases and J 5 bases; nucleotides not matched to a gene: 8. The CDR3 is made up of 13 amino acids. The germline V gene has CDR1 MNHEY and CDR2 SVGAGI.